Each of the 2 T cell receptor beta chains below was sequenced from the same sample in a study of shared clonotypes between healthy human individuals. The table came from immunoSEQ multiplex PCR; TCRdb's copy has only in-frame clones and leaves some out. The sample contains approximately 2.4 million clones, approximately 94% of which appear only once. Material for sequencing was naive CD4+ T cells sorted from blood. Regarding subset: CD45RA+ positively selected. These receptors came from a man younger than 30 in good health.

The chain links TRBV19 to TRBJ1-5, with D perhaps matching TRBD1 (6 bases). V was pared by 6 bases and J by 4 bases, with 13 bases between. The CDR3 has 14 amino acids. Germline CDR1 LNHDA, CDR2 SQIVND (reference sequence). The DNA for the CDR3 is TGTGCCAGTAGGACCGAGGGGGGTAATCAGCCCCAGCATTTT. It yields the protein CASRTEGGNQPQHF. Complete variable domain (other parts from reference TRBV19 and TRBJ1-5): DGGITQSPKYLFRKEGQNVTLSCEQNLNHDAMYWYRQDPGQGLRLIYYSQIVNDFQKGDIAEGYSVSREKKESFPLTVTSAQKNPTAFYLCASRTEGGNQPQHFGDGTRLSIL.

The chain combines TRBV19 with TRBJ1-2; possible D gene TRBD1, 6 bases. The CDR3 extends over 16 amino acids. V was clipped by 3 bases and J by 1 base, with 15 bases between them. In germline, CDR1 is LNHDA, CDR2 SQIVND (reference sequence). The CDR3 region has the DNA TGTGCCAGTAGTATTGTGGGGGCGGAAGTTAACTATGGCTACACCTTC. Its protein product is CASSIVGAEVNYGYTF. Complete variable domain (other parts from reference TRBV19 and TRBJ1-2): DGGITQSPKYLFRKEGQNVTLSCEQNLNHDAMYWYRQDPGQGLRLIYYSQIVNDFQKGDIAEGYSVSREKKESFPLTVTSAQKNPTAFYLCASSIVGAEVNYGYTFGSGTRLTVV.